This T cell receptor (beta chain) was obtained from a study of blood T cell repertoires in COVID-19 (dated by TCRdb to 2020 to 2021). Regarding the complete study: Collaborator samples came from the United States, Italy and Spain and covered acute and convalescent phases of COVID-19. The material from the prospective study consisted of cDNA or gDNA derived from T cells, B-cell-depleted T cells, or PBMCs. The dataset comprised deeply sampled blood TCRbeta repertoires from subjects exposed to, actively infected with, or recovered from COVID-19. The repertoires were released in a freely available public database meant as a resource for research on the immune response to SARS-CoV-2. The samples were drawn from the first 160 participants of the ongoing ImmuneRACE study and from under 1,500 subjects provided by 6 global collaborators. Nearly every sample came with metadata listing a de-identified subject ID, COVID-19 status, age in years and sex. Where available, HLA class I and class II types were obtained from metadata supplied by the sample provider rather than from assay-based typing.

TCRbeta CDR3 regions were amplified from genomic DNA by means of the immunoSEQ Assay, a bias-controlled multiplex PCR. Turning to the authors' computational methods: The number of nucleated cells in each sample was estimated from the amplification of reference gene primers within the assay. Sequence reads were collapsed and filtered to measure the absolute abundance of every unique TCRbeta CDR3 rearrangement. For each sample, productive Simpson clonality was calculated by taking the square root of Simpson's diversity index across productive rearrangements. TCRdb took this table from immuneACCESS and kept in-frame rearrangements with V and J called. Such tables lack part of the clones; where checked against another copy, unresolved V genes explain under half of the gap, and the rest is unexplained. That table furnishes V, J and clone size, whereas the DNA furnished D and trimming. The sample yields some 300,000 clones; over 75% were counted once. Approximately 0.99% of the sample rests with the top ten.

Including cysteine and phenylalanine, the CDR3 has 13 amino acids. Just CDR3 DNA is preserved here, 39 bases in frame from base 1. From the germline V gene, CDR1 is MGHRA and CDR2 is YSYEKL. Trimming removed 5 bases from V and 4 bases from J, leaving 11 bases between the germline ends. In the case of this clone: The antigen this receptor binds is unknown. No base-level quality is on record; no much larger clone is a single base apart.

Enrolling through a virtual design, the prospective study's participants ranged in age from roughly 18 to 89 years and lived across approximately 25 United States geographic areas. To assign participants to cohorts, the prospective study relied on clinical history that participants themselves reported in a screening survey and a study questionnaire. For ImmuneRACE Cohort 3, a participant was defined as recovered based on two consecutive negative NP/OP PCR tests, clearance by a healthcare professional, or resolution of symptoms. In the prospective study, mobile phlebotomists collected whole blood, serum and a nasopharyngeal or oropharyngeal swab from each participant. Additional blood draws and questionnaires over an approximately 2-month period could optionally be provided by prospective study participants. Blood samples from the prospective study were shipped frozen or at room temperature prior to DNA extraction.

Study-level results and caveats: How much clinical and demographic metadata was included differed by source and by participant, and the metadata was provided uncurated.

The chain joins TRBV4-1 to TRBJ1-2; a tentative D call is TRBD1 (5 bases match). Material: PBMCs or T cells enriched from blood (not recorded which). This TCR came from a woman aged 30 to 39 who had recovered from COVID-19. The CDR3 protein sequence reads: CASSGSQGYGYTF. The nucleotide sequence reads TGCGCCAGCAGCGGAAGCCAGGGCTATGGCTACACCTTC.